This entry lists 12 T cell receptor beta chains sequenced from one sample in a study of CD8 T cells in ankylosing spondylitis. Broader study findings: Made up of roughly 8 highly homologous variants, a TCR beta motif appeared characteristic of ankylosing spondylitis blood.

The antigens these receptors bind are not known. MiXCR was run by TCRdb on the 5' RACE reads, yielding one entry per CDR3 protein. The sample lists some 840,000 distinct CDR3 sequences, about 10% seen once, with 0.45% to 0.6% in the top ten. Sequencing input: blood, either unsorted or a sorted T cell fraction (not recorded which). The receptors stem from a male donor with ankylosing spondylitis.

This clonotype showed up just a few times. V and J are TRBV6-5 and TRBJ1-4, with D maybe TRBD1 (6 bases). CDR3 size: 12 residues. The V and J ends lost 6 bases and 7 bases respectively, with 9 bases between them. The germline gives CDR1 MNHEY, CDR2 SVGAGI. As DNA, the CDR3 is TGTGCCAGCAGGACAGGATTTGAAAAACTGTTTTTT. Amino acids: CASRTGFEKLFF.

This clonotype was picked up many times. In nucleotides, the CDR3 is TGTGCCAGCGGGCGGCTCTCTGGGGCCAACGTCCTGACTTTC. This codes for CASGRLSGANVLTF. The gene calls are TRBV28 and TRBJ2-6; D unclear. Germline V gene sequence: CDR1 MDHEN, CDR2 SYDVKM. V lost 8 bases and J lost 0, with 8 bases in between. This CDR3 is 14 amino acids long.

This clonotype was recorded a few times. The chain recombines TRBV11-3 with TRBJ2-3; 9 bases are a match to TRBD1. This CDR3 comprises 15 residues. V trimming: 3 bases; J trimming: 3 bases; junction bases outside the gene matches: 4. The germline V gene encodes CDR1 SGHNT and CDR2 YENEEA. The CDR3 loop is CASSLGTGRTDTQYF. CDR3 bases: TGTGCCAGCAGCTTGGGGACAGGGAGGACAGATACGCAGTATTTT.

The rearrangement uses TRBV28 and TRBJ1-1, with D maybe TRBD1 (6 bases). V was cut by 5 bases and J by 1 base, with 14 bases left in between. CDR3 length: 15 amino acids. Germline values: CDR1 MDHEN, CDR2 SYDVKM. The CDR3 region is CASSVYSGENTEAFF. The CDR3 coding sequence is TGTGCCAGCAGTGTTTATTCAGGGGAGAACACTGAAGCTTTCTTT.

The chain is built from TRBV3-1 and TRBJ1-1; 8 bases match TRBD1. The CDR3 runs to 15 residues. Germline assignment: CDR1 LGHDT and CDR2 YNNKEL (reference sequence). J was trimmed by 1 base and V by 4 bases; bases with no gene match: 5. DNA of the CDR3: TGTGCCAGCAGCCCCCGGGACAGGTCGAACACTGAAGCTTTCTTT. This sequence encodes CASSPRDRSNTEAFF.

In its sample, this clonotype was seen many times. The chain links TRBV20-1 to TRBJ2-1; the D call may be TRBD1 or TRBD2 (5 bases each). CDR3 length: 14 residues. Germline CDR1 is DFQATT and CDR2 is SNEGSKA (reference sequence). Trimming left V 5 bases short and J 6 bases short, with 17 bases between. In DNA, the CDR3 is TGCAGTGCTTCCCTCGGGACCGCATTCAATGAGCAGTTCTTC. Its translation: CSASLGTAFNEQFF.

This clonotype was picked up many times. This CDR3 reads CSASSWETQYF. In DNA, the CDR3 is TGCAGTGCTAGCTCCTGGGAGACCCAGTACTTC. The chain uses TRBV20-1 and TRBJ2-5; D is unclear. Germline loops: CDR1 DFQATT, CDR2 SNEGSKA (reference sequence). V was clipped by 3 bases and J by 5 bases, with 7 bases between them. CDR3 length equals 11 residues.

Details on this clonotype: With a much larger clone just one base away, this may be a read error. J is TRBJ2-1 and V is TRBV6-2 or TRBV6-3; perhaps TRBD2 as D (6 bases). V was trimmed by 2 bases and J by 8 bases, leaving 10 bases between them. The CDR3 is 13 residues long. Germline values: CDR1 MNHEY, CDR2 SVGEGT. The CDR3 here is CASSYGGIDEQFF. CDR3 DNA sequence: TGTGCCAGCAGTTACGGAGGGATAGATGAGCAGTTCTTC.

This clonotype was seen many times. This rearrangement joins TRBV6-6 to TRBJ1-2; D gene ambiguous. This CDR3 has 13 residues. Trimming stripped 0 bases from V and 2 bases from J, with 4 bases between. Per the germline V gene, CDR1 is MNHNY and CDR2 is SVGAGI (reference sequence). CDR3 nucleotides: TGTGCCAGCAGTTACTCAGCAAACTATGGCTACACCTTC. It specifies CASSYSANYGYTF.

The J gene is TRBJ1-2, the V gene TRBV7-2; 10 bases fit TRBD1. V lost 4 bases, J lost 6 bases, and 5 bases stayed unmatched. CDR3 length equals 14 residues. The germline V gene has CDR1 SGHTA and CDR2 FQGNSA. The CDR3 loop is CASSSGTGADGYTF. Written as DNA, the CDR3 is TGTGCCAGCAGCTCCGGGACAGGGGCGGATGGCTACACCTTC.

This clonotype was seen at least ten times. The CDR3 is CASSVEPGAGPQHF. CDR3 coding DNA: TGTGCCAGCAGCGTAGAACCGGGAGCGGGGCCCCAGCATTTT. This chain links TRBV9 with TRBJ1-5; unclear D gene. The CDR3 contains 14 residues. V was cut by 0 bases and J by 9 bases, with 13 bases left in between. Germline CDR1 SGDLS, CDR2 YYNGEE.

J is TRBJ2-2 and V is TRBV20-1; D call uncertain. The CDR3 consists of 12 residues. Trimming shortened V by 2 bases and J by 9 bases, and 10 bases separated the two germline ends. Per germline, CDR1 DFQATT and CDR2 SNEGSKA (reference sequence). CDR3 bases: TGCAGTGCTAGATCGGGCGGCCGGGAGCTGTTTTTT. Translation gives CSARSGGRELFF.